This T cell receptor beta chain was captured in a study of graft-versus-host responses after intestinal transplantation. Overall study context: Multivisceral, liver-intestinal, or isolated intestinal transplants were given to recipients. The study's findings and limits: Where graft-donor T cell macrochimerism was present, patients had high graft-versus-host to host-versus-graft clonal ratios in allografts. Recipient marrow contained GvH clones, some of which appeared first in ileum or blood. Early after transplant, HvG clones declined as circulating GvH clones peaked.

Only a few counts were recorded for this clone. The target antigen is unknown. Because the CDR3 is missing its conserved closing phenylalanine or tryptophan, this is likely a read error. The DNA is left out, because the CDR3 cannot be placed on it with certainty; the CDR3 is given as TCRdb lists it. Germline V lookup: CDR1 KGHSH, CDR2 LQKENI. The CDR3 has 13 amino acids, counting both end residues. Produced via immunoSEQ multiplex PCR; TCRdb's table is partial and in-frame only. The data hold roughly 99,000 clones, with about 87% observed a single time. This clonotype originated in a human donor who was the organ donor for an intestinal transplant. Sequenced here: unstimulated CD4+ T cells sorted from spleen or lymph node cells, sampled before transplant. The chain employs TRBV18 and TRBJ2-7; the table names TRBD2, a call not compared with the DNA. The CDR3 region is CASSPLSDSAFDI.